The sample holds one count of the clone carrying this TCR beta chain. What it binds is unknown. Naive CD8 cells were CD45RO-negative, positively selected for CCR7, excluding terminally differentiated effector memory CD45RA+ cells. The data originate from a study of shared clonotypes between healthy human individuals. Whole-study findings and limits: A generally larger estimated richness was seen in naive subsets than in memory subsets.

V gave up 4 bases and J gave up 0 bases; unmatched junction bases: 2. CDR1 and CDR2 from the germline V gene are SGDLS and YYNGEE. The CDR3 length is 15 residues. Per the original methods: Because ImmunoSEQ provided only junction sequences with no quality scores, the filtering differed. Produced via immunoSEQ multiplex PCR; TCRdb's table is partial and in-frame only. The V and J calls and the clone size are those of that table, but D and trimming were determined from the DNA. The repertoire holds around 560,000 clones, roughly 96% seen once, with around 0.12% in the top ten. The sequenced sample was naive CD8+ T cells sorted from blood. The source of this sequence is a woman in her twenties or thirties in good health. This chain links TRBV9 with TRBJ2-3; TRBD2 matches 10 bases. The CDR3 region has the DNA TGTGCCAGCAGCATTAGCGGGGGGAGCACAGATACGCAGTATTTT. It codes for CASSISGGSTDTQYF. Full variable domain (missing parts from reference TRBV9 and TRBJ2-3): DSGVTQTPKHLITATGQRVTLRCSPRSGDLSVYWYQQSLDQGLQFLIQYYNGEERAKGNILERFSAQQFPDLHSELNLSSLELGDSALYFCASSISGGSTDTQYFGPGTRLTVL.